This T cell receptor (beta chain) was identified during a study of identical twins. Notes on the study in general: For zero-insertion analyses, partial confounding could come from invariant MAIT and iNKT cells.

Each CDR3 protein gets one entry after TCRdb re-called the 5' RACE reads with MiXCR. The data hold fewer than 550,000 distinct CDR3 sequences, with roughly 15% observed a single time. The V gene end was trimmed by 3 bases and the J gene end by 0 bases; junction bases not matched to a gene: 8. The CDR3 totals 19 residues. Germline lookup yields CDR1 MDHEN and CDR2 SYDVKM. On this clonotype: Its antigen is unidentified.

The data were also submitted as part of a second study, on yellow fever vaccine responses in identical twins.

The sequence derives from a woman aged 18-35 years in good health. The chain links TRBV28 to TRBJ2-2, with TRBD2 matching 12 bases. What was sequenced was CD4+ T cells sorted from blood. The CDR3 coding sequence is TGTGCCAGCAGTTTCCCGACTAGCGGGAGTATGTCGAACACCGGGGAGCTGTTTTTT. It specifies CASSFPTSGSMSNTGELFF. Variable domain in full (rest from reference TRBV28 and TRBJ2-2): DVKVTQSSRYLVKRTGEKVFLECVQDMDHENMFWYRQDPGLGLRLIYFSYDVKMKEKGDIPEGYSVSREKKERFSLILESASTNQTSMYLCASSFPTSGSMSNTGELFFGEGSRLTVL.